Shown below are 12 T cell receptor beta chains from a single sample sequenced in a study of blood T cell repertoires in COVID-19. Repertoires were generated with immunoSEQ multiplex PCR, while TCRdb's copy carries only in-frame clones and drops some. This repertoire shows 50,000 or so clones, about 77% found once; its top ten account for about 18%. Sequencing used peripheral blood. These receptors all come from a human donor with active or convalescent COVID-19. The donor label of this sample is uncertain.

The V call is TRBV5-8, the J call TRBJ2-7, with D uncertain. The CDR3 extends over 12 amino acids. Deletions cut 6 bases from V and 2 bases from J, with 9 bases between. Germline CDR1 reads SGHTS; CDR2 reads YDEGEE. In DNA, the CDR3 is TGTGCCAGCAACTTACTCCCCTACGAGCAGTACTTC. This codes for CASNLLPYEQYF. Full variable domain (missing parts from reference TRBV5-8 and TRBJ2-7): EAGVTQSPTHLIKTRGQQATLRCSPISGHTSVYWYQQALGLGLQFLLWYDEGEERNRGNFPPRFSGRQFPNYSSELNVNALELEDSALYLCASNLLPYEQYFGPGTRLTVT.

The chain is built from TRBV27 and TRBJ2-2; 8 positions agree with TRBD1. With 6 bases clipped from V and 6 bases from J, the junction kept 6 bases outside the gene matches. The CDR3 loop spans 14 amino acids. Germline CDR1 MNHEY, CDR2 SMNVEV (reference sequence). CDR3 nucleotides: TGTGCCAGCAGAGAGGGACAGGCTGCCGGGGAGCTGTTTTTT. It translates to CASREGQAAGELFF.

This chain's CDR3 is CASSLRAGDAGNTIYF. CDR3 nucleotide sequence: TGTGCCAGCAGTCTTAGAGCAGGGGATGCTGGAAACACCATATATTTT. The V call is TRBV7-2, the J call TRBJ1-3; perhaps TRBD1 as D (6 bases). This CDR3 region has 16 residues. V lost 6 bases and J lost 2, with 17 bases in between. Germline V gene lookup returns CDR1 SGHTA and CDR2 FQGNSA. The whole variable domain, remainder taken from reference TRBV7-2 and TRBJ1-3, is GAGVSQSPSNKVTEKGKDVELRCDPISGHTALYWYRQSLGQGLEFLIYFQGNSAPDKSGLPSDRFSAERTGGSVSTLTIQRTQQEDSAVYLCASSLRAGDAGNTIYFGEGSWLTVV.

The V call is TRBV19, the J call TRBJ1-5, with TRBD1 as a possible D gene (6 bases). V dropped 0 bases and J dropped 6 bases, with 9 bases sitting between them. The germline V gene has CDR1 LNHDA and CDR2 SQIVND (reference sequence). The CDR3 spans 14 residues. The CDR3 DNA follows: TGTGCCAGTAGTATAGACAGGGGAGCTCAGCCCCAGCATTTT. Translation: CASSIDRGAQPQHF. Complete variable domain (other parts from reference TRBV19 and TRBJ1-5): DGGITQSPKYLFRKEGQNVTLSCEQNLNHDAMYWYRQDPGQGLRLIYYSQIVNDFQKGDIAEGYSVSREKKESFPLTVTSAQKNPTAFYLCASSIDRGAQPQHFGDGTRLSIL.

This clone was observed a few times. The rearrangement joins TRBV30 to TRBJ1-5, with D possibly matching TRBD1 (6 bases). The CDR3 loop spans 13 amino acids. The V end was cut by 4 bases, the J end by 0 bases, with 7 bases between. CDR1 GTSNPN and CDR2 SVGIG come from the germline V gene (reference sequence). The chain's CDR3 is CAWKGDSNQPQHF. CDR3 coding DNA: TGTGCCTGGAAGGGGGATAGCAATCAGCCCCAGCATTTT. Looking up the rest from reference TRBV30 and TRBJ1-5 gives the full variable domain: SQTIHQWPATLVQPVGSPLSLECTVEGTSNPNLYWYRQAAGRGLQLLFYSVGIGQISSEVPQNLSASRPQDRQFILSSKKLLLSDSGFYLCAWKGDSNQPQHFGDGTRLSIL.

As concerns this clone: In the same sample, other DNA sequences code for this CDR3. CDR3 amino acids: CASSPSPGQAGELFF. DNA for the CDR3: TGTGCCAGCTCACCATCTCCTGGACAGGCCGGGGAGCTGTTTTTT. The gene calls are TRBV18 and TRBJ2-2; 7 positions agree with TRBD1. The J segment lost 6 bases and the V segment lost 2 bases, leaving 6 bases of the junction unmatched. Germline V CDR1 and CDR2: KGHSH, LQKENI. CDR3 size: 15 residues.

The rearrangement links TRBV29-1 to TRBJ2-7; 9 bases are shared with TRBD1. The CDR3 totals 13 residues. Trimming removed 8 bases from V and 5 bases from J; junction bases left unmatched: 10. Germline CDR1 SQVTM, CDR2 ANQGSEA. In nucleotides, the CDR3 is TGCAGCTCTTCCGGGACAGGGACCGACGAGCAGTACTTC. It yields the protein CSSSGTGTDEQYF.

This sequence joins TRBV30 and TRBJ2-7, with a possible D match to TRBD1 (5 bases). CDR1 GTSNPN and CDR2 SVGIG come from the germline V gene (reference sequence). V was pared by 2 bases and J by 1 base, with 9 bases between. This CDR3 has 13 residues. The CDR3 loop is CAWSTGISYEQYF. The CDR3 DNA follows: TGTGCCTGGAGTACAGGAATATCCTACGAGCAGTACTTC.

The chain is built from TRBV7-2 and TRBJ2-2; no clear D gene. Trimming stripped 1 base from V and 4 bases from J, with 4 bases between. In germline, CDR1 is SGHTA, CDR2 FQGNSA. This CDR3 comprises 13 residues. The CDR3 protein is CASSLDRTGELFF. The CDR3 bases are TGTGCCAGCAGCTTAGATCGCACCGGGGAGCTGTTTTTT.

The CDR3 is CAWITGGGTQYF. The CDR3 nucleotides are TGTGCCTGGATCACGGGGGGAGGTACGCAGTATTTT. The chain carries TRBV30 and TRBJ2-3; 7 bases align to TRBD2. CDR3 length equals 12 residues. Germline V lookup: CDR1 GTSNPN, CDR2 SVGIG (reference sequence). V was clipped by 4 bases and J by 8 bases; unmatched bases: 6.

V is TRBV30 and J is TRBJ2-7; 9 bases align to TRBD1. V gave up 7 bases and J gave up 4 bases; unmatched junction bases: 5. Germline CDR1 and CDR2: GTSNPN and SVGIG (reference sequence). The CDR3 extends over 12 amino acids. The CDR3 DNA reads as TGTGCCTCCGGGACAGGGCCTTACGAGCAGTACTTC. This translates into CASGTGPYEQYF.

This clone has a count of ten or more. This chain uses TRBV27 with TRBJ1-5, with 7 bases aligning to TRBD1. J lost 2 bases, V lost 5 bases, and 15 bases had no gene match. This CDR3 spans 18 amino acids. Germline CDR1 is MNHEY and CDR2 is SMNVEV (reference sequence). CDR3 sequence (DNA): TGTGCCAGCAGTCTCTACCCCCCGACAGGGCTACGCAATCAGCCCCAGCATTTT. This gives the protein CASSLYPPTGLRNQPQHF.